This T cell receptor (beta chain) was recorded in a study of Graves' ophthalmopathy and Graves' hyperthyroidism. The sample holds many counts of this clonotype. From RNA, the CDR3 regions of TCR beta chains were amplified and sequenced. Investigators did first-round RT-PCR with HTBI primers, then second-round multiplex PCR. TCRdb re-called the multiplex PCR reads through MiXCR, storing one row per CDR3 protein. This sample has under 800,000 distinct CDR3 sequences, with about 24% found just once. CDR1 and CDR2 from the germline V gene are DFQATT and SNEGSKA (reference sequence). V shed 2 bases and J 0 bases; nucleotides not matched to a gene: 2. This CDR3 comprises 14 residues. The diagnosis combined clinical symptoms, thyroxine, TRAb, thyroid ultrasound and orbital computed tomography scans.

The chain uses TRBV20-1 and TRBJ2-5; 8 positions agree with TRBD2. This clonotype was obtained from a woman younger than 30 with stable Graves' hyperthyroidism. Some clones in this sample may be carry-over from other donors' samples. Sequenced sample: peripheral blood. The CDR3 nucleotides read TGCAGTGCTAGACTAGCGGGCAACCAAGAGACCCAGTACTTC. Amino acids: CSARLAGNQETQYF.